A single sample is the source of the 18 T cell receptor beta chains below, sequenced in a study of response to subunit inactivated influenza vaccine. One entry per CDR3 protein, called by TCRdb with MiXCR from the RT-PCR reads. Of roughly 540,000 distinct CDR3 sequences detected, roughly 23% appear once; the ten largest clones hold 2.5% to 3.5%. These data are also associated with another study on T cells expressing NK-cell markers. That source adds: It was by 5'RACE template switching with UMIs that TCR beta cDNA was made.

Sequenced here: CD4+ T cells sorted from PBMCs, sampled 12 days after vaccination. These receptor sequences come from a man in his fifties who received an inactivated influenza vaccine.

In its sample, this clonotype was seen a few times. V usage is TRBV5-1 and J usage is TRBJ2-3; D gene unclear. V was shortened by 2 bases and J by 5 bases, with 12 bases between the two germline ends. The CDR3 spans 14 residues. Germline lookup yields CDR1 SGHRS and CDR2 YFSETQ. The CDR3 spells CASSLDRPLDTQYF. The DNA for the CDR3 is TGCGCCAGCAGCTTAGACCGACCACTAGATACGCAGTATTTT.

The table lists this clonotype with a few counts. The V call is TRBV20-1, the J call TRBJ2-1; the match to TRBD1 covers 11 bases. Looked up from germline, CDR1 is DFQATT and CDR2 is SNEGSKA (reference sequence). The CDR3 has 16 amino acids. Germline trimming cut 3 bases from V and 6 bases from J; bases unmatched to any gene: 10. Here the CDR3 reads CSARAVGQGALNEQFF. The DNA of the CDR3 is TGCAGTGCTAGGGCGGTCGGACAGGGGGCCCTCAATGAGCAGTTCTTC.

V gene TRBV9 combines with J gene TRBJ2-5; the D gene could be TRBD1 or TRBD2 (5 bases each). The germline V gene encodes CDR1 SGDLS and CDR2 YYNGEE. Trimming left V 4 bases short and J 5 bases short, with 21 bases between. The CDR3 contains 16 residues. The CDR3 loop reads CASSLRGGGGKETQYF. The CDR3 nucleotides read TGTGCCAGCAGCCTAAGAGGAGGTGGGGGTAAGGAGACCCAGTACTTC.

This clonotype was recorded a few times. The chain is built from TRBV10-3 and TRBJ2-7; D is ambiguous. CDR3 size: 11 residues. Germline V CDR1 and CDR2: ENHRY, SYGVKD. Trimming shortened V by 10 bases and J by 3 bases, and 10 bases separated the two germline ends. CDR3 sequence reads: CATIGFYEQYF. CDR3 coding DNA: TGTGCCACCATCGGTTTCTACGAGCAGTACTTC.

This clonotype occurred a few times. V gene TRBV28 combines with J gene TRBJ2-2, with D maybe TRBD2 (5 bases). CDR3 length: 13 residues. From germline, CDR1 is MDHEN and CDR2 SYDVKM. Between the trimmed V and J ends, which lost 7 bases and 2 bases, there was a span of 8 bases. The chain's CDR3 is CASTSSNTGELFF. CDR3 DNA: TGTGCCAGCACATCTAGCAACACCGGGGAGCTGTTTTTT. Combining the CDR3 with reference TRBV28 and TRBJ2-2 gives the whole variable domain DVKVTQSSRYLVKRTGEKVFLECVQDMDHENMFWYRQDPGLGLRLIYFSYDVKMKEKGDIPEGYSVSREKKERFSLILESASTNQTSMYLCASTSSNTGELFFGEGSRLTVL.

This clonotype was observed a handful of times. This rearrangement joins TRBV7-9 to TRBJ2-1, with 9 bases identical to TRBD1. Germline V gene data show CDR1 as SEHNR and CDR2 as FQNEAQ (reference sequence). With V trimmed by 6 bases and J by 6 bases, 9 bases remained unmatched. The CDR3 totals 15 residues. CDR3 loop: CASSGPGQGFNEQFF. The CDR3 nucleotides read TGTGCCAGCAGTGGTCCGGGACAGGGTTTCAATGAGCAGTTCTTC.

The chain is built from TRBV29-1 and TRBJ2-7; perhaps TRBD2 as D (6 bases). Germline lookup yields CDR1 SQVTM and CDR2 ANQGSEA. This CDR3 has 14 residues. V lost 3 bases, J lost 0 bases, and 12 bases lay in between. The CDR3 DNA follows: TGCAGCGTTGAGCAACGGGGGAGCTCCTACGAGCAGTACTTC. Protein sequence: CSVEQRGSSYEQYF.

This clonotype showed up just a few times. This chain uses TRBV4-3 with TRBJ2-1, with 8 positions matching TRBD2. CDR1 and CDR2 from the germline V gene are LGHNA and YSLEER. The CDR3 runs 15 residues. With 1 base clipped from V and 4 bases from J, the junction kept 3 bases outside the gene matches. The CDR3 DNA sequence: TGCGCCAGCAGCCAAGTTGGCGGGGGGTACAATGAGCAGTTCTTC. As protein: CASSQVGGGYNEQFF.

This clonotype has just a few counts. This chain uses TRBV29-1 with TRBJ2-5; D may correspond to TRBD1 or TRBD2 (5 bases each). This CDR3 contains 14 residues. The V end was cut by 0 bases, the J end by 3 bases, with 11 bases between. Germline CDR1 is SQVTM and CDR2 is ANQGSEA. The CDR3 DNA reads TGCAGCGTTGAAGACTCCGGGACGGAAGAGACCCAGTACTTC. It codes for CSVEDSGTEETQYF.

The chain has TRBV10-3 and TRBJ2-1; D possibly corresponds to TRBD1 (6 bases). The CDR3 covers 14 residues. The V and J ends lost 6 bases and 8 bases respectively, with 17 bases between them. The germline V gene has CDR1 ENHRY and CDR2 SYGVKD. Here the CDR3 reads CAISPLAGEHEQFF. Here the CDR3 DNA reads TGTGCCATCAGCCCTTTGGCAGGGGAACATGAGCAGTTCTTC.

The genes are TRBV5-1 and TRBJ2-3, with 10 bases aligning to TRBD2. The CDR3 runs 16 residues. The junction had 5 bases not matched to a gene; V was cut back by 2 bases and J by 2 bases. Germline V gene lookup returns CDR1 SGHRS and CDR2 YFSETQ. The CDR3 loop reads CASSFGLAENTDTQYF. Written as DNA, the CDR3 is TGCGCCAGCAGCTTCGGACTAGCGGAAAACACAGATACGCAGTATTTT.

The gene calls are TRBV19 and TRBJ2-1, with D tentatively TRBD2 (6 bases). The V end lost 5 bases, the J end lost 6 bases, and 11 bases lay between the germline ends. CDR1 and CDR2 from the germline V gene are LNHDA and SQIVND (reference sequence). This CDR3 has 13 residues. This chain's CDR3 is CASSYYSGNEQFF. DNA for the CDR3: TGTGCCAGTAGTTATTATAGCGGCAATGAGCAGTTCTTC.

J is TRBJ2-7 and V is TRBV29-1; perhaps TRBD2 as D (7 bases). Germline CDR1 and CDR2: SQVTM and ANQGSEA. V was clipped by 3 bases and J by 9 bases, with 18 bases between them. This CDR3 spans 13 amino acids. The DNA for the CDR3 is TGCAGCGTTGATGAGTTGGGGGGGGCCGGGCAGTACTTC. It translates to CSVDELGGAGQYF.

The genes are TRBV9 and TRBJ1-3; D possibly corresponds to TRBD1 (5 bases). Germline V gives CDR1 SGDLS, CDR2 YYNGEE. V shed 3 bases and J shed 3 bases, with 13 bases lying between them. The CDR3 covers 15 residues. This CDR3 reads CASSGDGTYGNTIYF. CDR3 nucleotide sequence: TGTGCCAGCAGCGGCGACGGGACCTATGGAAACACCATATATTTT. Looking up the rest from reference TRBV9 and TRBJ1-3 gives the full variable domain: DSGVTQTPKHLITATGQRVTLRCSPRSGDLSVYWYQQSLDQGLQFLIQYYNGEERAKGNILERFSAQQFPDLHSELNLSSLELGDSALYFCASSGDGTYGNTIYFGEGSWLTVV.

In DNA form, the CDR3 reads TGTGCCAGCAGCTGGAGGGGGACCTCCTACAATGAGCAGTTCTTC. It encodes CASSWRGTSYNEQFF. The chain joins TRBV5-6 to TRBJ2-1, with D perhaps assigned TRBD1 or TRBD2 (6 bases each). Germline V lookup: CDR1 SGHDT, CDR2 YYEEEE. Trimming removed 3 bases at V and 0 bases at J, with 10 bases between. This CDR3 is built from 15 residues.

This clonotype was detected a few times. The gene calls are TRBV5-1 and TRBJ2-1; the match to TRBD2 covers 12 bases. The germline V gene encodes CDR1 SGHRS and CDR2 YFSETQ. The junction had 4 bases not matched to a gene; V was cut back by 9 bases and J by 0 bases. The CDR3 has 15 amino acids. CDR3 DNA sequence: TGCGCCACCCGGACTAGCGGGATCTCCTACAATGAGCAGTTCTTC. It translates to CATRTSGISYNEQFF.

This clonotype was seen more than once but under ten times. The chain couples TRBV28 to TRBJ2-3; TRBD1 aligns across 9 bases. Trimming took 4 bases from V and 8 from J; bases not matched to a gene: 19. Germline lookup yields CDR1 MDHEN and CDR2 SYDVKM. This CDR3 is 18 amino acids long. Here the CDR3 reads CASSSNMGQGRVQGTQYF. The CDR3 DNA sequence: TGTGCCAGCAGTTCGAATATGGGACAGGGAAGGGTACAGGGTACGCAGTATTTT.

The chain combines TRBV12-3 or TRBV12-4 with TRBJ2-2; D gene ambiguous. CDR3 size: 13 residues. V was pared by 3 bases and J by 4 bases, with 6 bases between. CDR3 sequence reads: CASSLMVTGELFF. The CDR3 DNA reads as TGTGCCAGCAGTTTGATGGTCACCGGGGAGCTGTTTTTT.